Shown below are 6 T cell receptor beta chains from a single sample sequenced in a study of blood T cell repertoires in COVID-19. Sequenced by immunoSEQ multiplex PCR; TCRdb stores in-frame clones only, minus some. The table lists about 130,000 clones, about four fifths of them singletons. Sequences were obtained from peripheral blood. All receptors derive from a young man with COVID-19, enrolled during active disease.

The CDR3 spells CASSQDGKDSEQFF. The CDR3 DNA is TGCGCCAGCAGCCAAGATGGGAAAGACAGTGAGCAGTTCTTC. The V call is TRBV4-1, the J call TRBJ2-1, with a weak D call TRBD1 (5 bases). Germline V lookup: CDR1 MGHRA, CDR2 YSYEKL. The V end lost 0 bases, the J end lost 9 bases, and 12 bases lay between the germline ends. The CDR3 runs to 14 residues.

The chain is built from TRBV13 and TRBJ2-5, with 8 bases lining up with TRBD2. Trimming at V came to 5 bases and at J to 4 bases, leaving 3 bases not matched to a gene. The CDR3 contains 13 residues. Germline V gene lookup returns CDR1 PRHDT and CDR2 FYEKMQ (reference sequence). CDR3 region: CASSPTSGETQYF. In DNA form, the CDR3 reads TGTGCCAGCAGCCCCACTAGCGGAGAGACCCAGTACTTC. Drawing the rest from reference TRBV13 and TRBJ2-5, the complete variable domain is AAGVIQSPRHLIKEKRETATLKCYPIPRHDTVYWYQQGPGQDPQFLISFYEKMQSDKGSIPDRFSAQQFSDYHSELNMSSLELGDSALYFCASSPTSGETQYFGPGTRLLVL.

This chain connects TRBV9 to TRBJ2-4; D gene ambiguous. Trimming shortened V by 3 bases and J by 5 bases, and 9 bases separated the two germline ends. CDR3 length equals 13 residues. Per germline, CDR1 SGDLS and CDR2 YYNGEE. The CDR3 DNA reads TGTGCCAGCAGCGACTTAACGGAAAACATTCAGTACTTC. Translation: CASSDLTENIQYF. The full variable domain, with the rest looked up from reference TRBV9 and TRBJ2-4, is DSGVTQTPKHLITATGQRVTLRCSPRSGDLSVYWYQQSLDQGLQFLIQYYNGEERAKGNILERFSAQQFPDLHSELNLSSLELGDSALYFCASSDLTENIQYFGAGTRLSVL.

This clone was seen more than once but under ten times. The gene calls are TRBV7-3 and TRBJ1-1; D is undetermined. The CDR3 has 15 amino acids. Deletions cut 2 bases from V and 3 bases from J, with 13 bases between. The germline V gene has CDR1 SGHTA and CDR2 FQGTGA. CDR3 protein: CASSLSGPGDTEAFF. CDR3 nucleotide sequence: TGTGCCAGCAGCTTATCCGGCCCCGGGGACACTGAAGCTTTCTTT. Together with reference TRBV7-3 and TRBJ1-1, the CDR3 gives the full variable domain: GAGVSQTPSNKVTEKGKYVELRCDPISGHTALYWYRQSLGQGPEFLIYFQGTGAADDSGLPNDRFFAVRPEGSVSTLKIQRTERGDSAVYLCASSLSGPGDTEAFFGQGTRLTVV.

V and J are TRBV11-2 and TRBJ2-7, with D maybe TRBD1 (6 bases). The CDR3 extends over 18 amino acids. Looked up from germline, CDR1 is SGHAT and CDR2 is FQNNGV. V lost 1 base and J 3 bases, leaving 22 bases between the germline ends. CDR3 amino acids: CASSLVSAAGDRVYEQYF. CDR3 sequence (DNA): TGTGCCAGCAGCTTAGTGTCGGCTGCAGGGGATCGGGTCTACGAGCAGTACTTC. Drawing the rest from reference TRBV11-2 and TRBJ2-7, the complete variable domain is EAGVAQSPRYKIIEKRQSVAFWCNPISGHATLYWYQQILGQGPKLLIQFQNNGVVDDSQLPKDRFSAERLKGVDSTLKIQPAKLEDSAVYLCASSLVSAAGDRVYEQYFGPGTRLTVT.

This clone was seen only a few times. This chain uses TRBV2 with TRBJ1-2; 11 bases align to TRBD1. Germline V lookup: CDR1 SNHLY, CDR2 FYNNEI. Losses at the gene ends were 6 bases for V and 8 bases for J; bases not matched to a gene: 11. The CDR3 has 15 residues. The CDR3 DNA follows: TGTGCCAGCAGCGAGTCGGGACAGGGGGTTGGGGGCTACACCTTC. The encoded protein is CASSESGQGVGGYTF.